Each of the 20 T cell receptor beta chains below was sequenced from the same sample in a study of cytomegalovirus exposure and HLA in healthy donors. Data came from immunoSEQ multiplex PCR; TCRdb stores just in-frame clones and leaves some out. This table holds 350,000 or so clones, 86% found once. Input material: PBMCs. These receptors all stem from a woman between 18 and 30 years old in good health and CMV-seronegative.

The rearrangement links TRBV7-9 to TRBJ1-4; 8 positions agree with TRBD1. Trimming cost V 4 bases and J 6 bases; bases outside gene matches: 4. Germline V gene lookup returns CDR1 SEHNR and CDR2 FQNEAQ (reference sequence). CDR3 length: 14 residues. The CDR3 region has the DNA TGTGCCAGCAGCTCAACAGGGGGGTATGAAAAACTGTTTTTT. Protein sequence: CASSSTGGYEKLFF.

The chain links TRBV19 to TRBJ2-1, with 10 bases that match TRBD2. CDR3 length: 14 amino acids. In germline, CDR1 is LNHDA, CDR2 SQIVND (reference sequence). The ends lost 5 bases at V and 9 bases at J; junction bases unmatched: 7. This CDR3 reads CASSLTSGTREQFF. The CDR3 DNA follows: TGTGCCAGTAGTCTCACTAGCGGGACTCGTGAGCAGTTCTTC.

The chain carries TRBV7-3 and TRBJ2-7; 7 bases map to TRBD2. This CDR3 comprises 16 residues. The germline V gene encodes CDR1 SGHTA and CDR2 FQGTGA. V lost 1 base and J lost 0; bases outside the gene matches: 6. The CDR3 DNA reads TGTGCCAGCAGCTTAATCTGGCGGGAGAGCTCCTACGAGCAGTACTTC. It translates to CASSLIWRESSYEQYF.

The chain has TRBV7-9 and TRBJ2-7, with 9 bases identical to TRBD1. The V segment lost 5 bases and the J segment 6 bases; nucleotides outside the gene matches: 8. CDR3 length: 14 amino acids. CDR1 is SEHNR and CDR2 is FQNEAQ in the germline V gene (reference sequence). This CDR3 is CASSPTGGPGEQYF. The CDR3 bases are TGTGCCAGCAGCCCAACAGGGGGCCCGGGCGAGCAGTACTTC.

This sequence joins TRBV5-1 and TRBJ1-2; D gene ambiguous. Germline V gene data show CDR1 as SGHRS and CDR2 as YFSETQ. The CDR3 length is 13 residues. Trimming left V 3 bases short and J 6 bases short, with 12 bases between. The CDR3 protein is CASSSQWADGYTF. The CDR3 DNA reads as TGCGCCAGCAGCTCACAATGGGCAGATGGCTACACCTTC.

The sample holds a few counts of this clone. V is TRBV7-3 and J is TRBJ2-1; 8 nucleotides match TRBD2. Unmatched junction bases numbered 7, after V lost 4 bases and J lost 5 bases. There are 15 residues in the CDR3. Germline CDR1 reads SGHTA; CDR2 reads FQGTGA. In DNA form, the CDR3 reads TGTGCCAGCAGCTCCGGGCGGGAGGCACACAATGAGCAGTTCTTC. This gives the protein CASSSGREAHNEQFF. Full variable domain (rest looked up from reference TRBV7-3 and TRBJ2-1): GAGVSQTPSNKVTEKGKYVELRCDPISGHTALYWYRQSLGQGPEFLIYFQGTGAADDSGLPNDRFFAVRPEGSVSTLKIQRTERGDSAVYLCASSSGREAHNEQFFGPGTRLTVL.

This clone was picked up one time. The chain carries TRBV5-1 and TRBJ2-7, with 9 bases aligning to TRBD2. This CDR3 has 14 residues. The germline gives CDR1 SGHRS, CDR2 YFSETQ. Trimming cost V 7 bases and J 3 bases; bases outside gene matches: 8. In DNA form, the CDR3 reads TGCGCCAGCGCGCCATCTAGCGGGATCTACGAGCAGTACTTC. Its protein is CASAPSSGIYEQYF.

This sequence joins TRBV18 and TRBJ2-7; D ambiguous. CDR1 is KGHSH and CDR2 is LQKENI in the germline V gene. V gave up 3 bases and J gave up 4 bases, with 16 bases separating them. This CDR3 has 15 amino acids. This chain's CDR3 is CASSPPGGYGYEQYF. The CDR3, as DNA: TGTGCCAGCTCACCGCCCGGCGGCTACGGGTACGAGCAGTACTTC.

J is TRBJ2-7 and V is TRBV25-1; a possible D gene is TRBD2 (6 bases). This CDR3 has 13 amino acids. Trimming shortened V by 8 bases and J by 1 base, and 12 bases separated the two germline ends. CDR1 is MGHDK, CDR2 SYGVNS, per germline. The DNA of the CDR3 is TGTGCCAGCGCCCGGCTAGCGTCCTACGAGCAGTACTTC. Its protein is CASARLASYEQYF.

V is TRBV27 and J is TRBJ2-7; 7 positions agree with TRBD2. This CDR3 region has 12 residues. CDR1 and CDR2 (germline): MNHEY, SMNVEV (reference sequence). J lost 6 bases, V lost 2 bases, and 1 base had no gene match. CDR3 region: CASSLRGGEQYF. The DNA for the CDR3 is TGTGCCAGCAGTTTACGCGGGGGCGAGCAGTACTTC.

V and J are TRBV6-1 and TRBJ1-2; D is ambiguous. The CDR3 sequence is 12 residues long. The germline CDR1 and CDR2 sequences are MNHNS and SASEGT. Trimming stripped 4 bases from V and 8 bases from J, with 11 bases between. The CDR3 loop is CASSAPSSGYTF. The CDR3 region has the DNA TGTGCCAGCAGTGCCCCGAGTAGCGGCTACACCTTC.

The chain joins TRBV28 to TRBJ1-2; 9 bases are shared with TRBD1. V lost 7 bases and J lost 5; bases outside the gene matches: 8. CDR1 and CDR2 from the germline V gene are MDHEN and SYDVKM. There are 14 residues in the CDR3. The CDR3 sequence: CASIPGQGGYGYTF. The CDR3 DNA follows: TGTGCCAGCATCCCGGGACAGGGAGGGTATGGCTACACCTTC.

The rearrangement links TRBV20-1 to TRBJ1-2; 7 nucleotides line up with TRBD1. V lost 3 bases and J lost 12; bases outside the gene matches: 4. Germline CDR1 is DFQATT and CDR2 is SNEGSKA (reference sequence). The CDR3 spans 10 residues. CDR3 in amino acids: CSARRQGDTF. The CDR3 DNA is TGCAGTGCTAGGAGGCAGGGGGACACCTTC.

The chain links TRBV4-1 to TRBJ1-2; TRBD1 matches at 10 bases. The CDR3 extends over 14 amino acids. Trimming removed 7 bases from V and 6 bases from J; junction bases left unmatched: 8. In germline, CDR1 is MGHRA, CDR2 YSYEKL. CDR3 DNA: TGCGCCAGCACCCCTCCGGGACAGGGGCATGGCTACACCTTC. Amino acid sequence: CASTPPGQGHGYTF.

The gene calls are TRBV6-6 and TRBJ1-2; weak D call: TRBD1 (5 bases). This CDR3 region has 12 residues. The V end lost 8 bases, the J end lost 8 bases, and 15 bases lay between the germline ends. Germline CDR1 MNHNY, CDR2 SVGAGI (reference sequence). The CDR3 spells CASVAGSKGYTF. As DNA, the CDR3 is TGTGCCAGCGTCGCAGGGTCTAAAGGCTACACCTTC.

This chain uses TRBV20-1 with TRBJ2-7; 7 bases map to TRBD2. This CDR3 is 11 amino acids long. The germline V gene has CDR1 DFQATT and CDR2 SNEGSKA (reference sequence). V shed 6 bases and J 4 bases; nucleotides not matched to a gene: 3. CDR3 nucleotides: TGCAGTGCAAGGACTAGGTACGAGCAGTACTTC. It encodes CSARTRYEQYF.

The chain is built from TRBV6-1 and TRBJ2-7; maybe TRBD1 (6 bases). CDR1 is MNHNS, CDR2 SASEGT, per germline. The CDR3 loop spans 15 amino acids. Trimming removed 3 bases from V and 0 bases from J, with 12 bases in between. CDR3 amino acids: CASSELTGSSYEQYF. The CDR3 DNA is TGTGCCAGCAGTGAGTTGACAGGAAGCTCCTACGAGCAGTACTTC.

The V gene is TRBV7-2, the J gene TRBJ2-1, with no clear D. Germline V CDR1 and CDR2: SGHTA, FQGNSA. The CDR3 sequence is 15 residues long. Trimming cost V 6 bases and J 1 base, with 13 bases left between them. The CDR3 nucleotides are TGTGCCAGCAGTTTCCAACAGCAGTCCTACAATGAGCAGTTCTTC. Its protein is CASSFQQQSYNEQFF.

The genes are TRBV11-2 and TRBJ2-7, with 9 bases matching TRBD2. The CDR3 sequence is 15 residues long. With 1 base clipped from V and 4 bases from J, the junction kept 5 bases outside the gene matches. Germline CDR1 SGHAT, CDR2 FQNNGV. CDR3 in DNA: TGTGCCAGCAGCTTAGCCCCTAGCGGGATGTACGAGCAGTACTTC. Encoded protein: CASSLAPSGMYEQYF.

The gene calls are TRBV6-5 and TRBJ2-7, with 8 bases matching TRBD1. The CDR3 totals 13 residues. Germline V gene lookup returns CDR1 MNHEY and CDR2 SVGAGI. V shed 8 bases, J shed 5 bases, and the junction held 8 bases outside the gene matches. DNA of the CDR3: TGTGCCAGCGGAAGTCGACAGGGGAACGAGCAGTACTTC. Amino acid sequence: CASGSRQGNEQYF.